This T cell receptor (beta chain) comes out of a study of blood T cell repertoires in COVID-19. Overall study context: T cells, B-cell-depleted T cells, or PBMCs supplied cDNA or gDNA.

Sequencing was performed with immunoSEQ multiplex PCR; in TCRdb, only in-frame clones are kept and a portion is missing. The sample consists of about 250,000 clones, just over 85% of them appearing once. Germline CDR1 reads SNHLY; CDR2 reads FYNNEI. The CDR3 spans 14 residues. The V gene end was trimmed by 4 bases and the J gene end by 8 bases; junction bases not matched to a gene: 6. The chain combines TRBV2 with TRBJ1-4; 8 bases are a match to TRBD1. This TCR was recovered from a man between 18 and 35 years old who had recovered from COVID-19. Sequencing was carried out using PBMCs or T cells enriched from blood (not recorded which). CDR3 loop: CASSASGTGEKLFF. As DNA, the CDR3 is TGTGCCAGCAGTGCTTCTGGGACAGGCGAAAAACTGTTTTTT.